This is a list of T cell receptor beta chains from one sample in a study of T cell responses to AZD1222 COVID-19 vaccine. Repertoires were generated with immunoSEQ multiplex PCR, while TCRdb's copy carries only in-frame clones and drops some. Found here are about 84,000 clones, 80% to 90% of them singletons; the top ten hold about 10%. The sequencing here drew on peripheral blood, taken 28 days after the second AZD1222 dose. The source of these receptors is an adult who received the AZD1222 COVID-19 vaccine. Each CDR3 is given with its conserved first and last residue. The order of the fields is CDR3 length, V gene, CDR3 protein.

len: 15; v_gene: TRBV3-1/TRBV3-2; CDR3aa: CASSINSGGTDTQYF
len: 19; v_gene: TRBV3-1/TRBV3-2; CDR3aa: CASSQDVVLGDRGTDTQYF
len: 16; v_gene: TRBV5-5; CDR3aa: CASSFQGAFGNQPQHF
len: 15; v_gene: TRBV10-2; CDR3aa: CASSESDQAKNIQYF
len: 16; v_gene: TRBV19; CDR3aa: CASSPVGQPSNQPQHF
len: 14; v_gene: TRBV5-1; CDR3aa: CASHKQDDNYEQYF
len: 15; v_gene: TRBV27; CDR3aa: CASSSEGYSNQPQHF
len: 14; v_gene: TRBV4-1; CDR3aa: CASSRDRESSGYTF
len: 16; v_gene: TRBV5-4; CDR3aa: CASSPGVGGQTDTQYF
len: 15; v_gene: TRBV2; CDR3aa: CASSEEVPNTGELFF
len: 13; v_gene: TRBV6-5; CDR3aa: CASSRGMNTEAFF
len: 15; v_gene: TRBV5-1; CDR3aa: CASSLEVSGNTEAFF
len: 15; v_gene: TRBV19; CDR3aa: CASRGLEIGANVLTF
len: 15; v_gene: TRBV27; CDR3aa: CASRQQGAANYGYTF
len: 14; v_gene: TRBV24-1; CDR3aa: CATSSWDRYNEQFF
len: 20; v_gene: TRBV19; CDR3aa: CASSKPGQGSVSSGANVLTF
len: 13; v_gene: TRBV27; CDR3aa: CASSFTLGVGYTF
len: 15; v_gene: TRBV5-1; CDR3aa: CASSLRGTDQETQYF
len: 15; v_gene: TRBV28; CDR3aa: CASSLLIKGTGELFF
len: 13; v_gene: TRBV27; CDR3aa: CASSITGGGGAFF
len: 14; v_gene: TRBV19; CDR3aa: CASSIQGRGTEAFF
len: 13; v_gene: TRBV19; CDR3aa: CASTPVGGGGYTF
len: 15; v_gene: TRBV7-3; CDR3aa: CASSLRTGNLYEQYF
len: 15; v_gene: TRBV27; CDR3aa: CATTNIGGGREKLFF
len: 12; v_gene: TRBV11-3; CDR3aa: CASSLDLSVQFF
len: 15; v_gene: TRBV10-2; CDR3aa: CASSDFGQGNEKLFF
len: 14; v_gene: TRBV6-4; CDR3aa: CASGQMGGYNEQFF
len: 15; v_gene: TRBV27; CDR3aa: CASSLSWDRGYEQYF
len: 15; v_gene: TRBV5-5; CDR3aa: CASSPNGAMNTEAFF
len: 16; v_gene: TRBV24-1; CDR3aa: CATSKTGQSSYNEQFF
len: 12; v_gene: TRBV2; CDR3aa: CASSQGYQPQHF
len: 15; v_gene: TRBV6-1; CDR3aa: CASSEIAGETGELFF
len: 14; v_gene: TRBV6-4; CDR3aa: CASSDGTDTGELFF
len: 16; v_gene: TRBV9; CDR3aa: CASSGGTPLPSAGYTF
len: 14; v_gene: TRBV7-9; CDR3aa: CASSFITGPFGYTF
len: 16; v_gene: TRBV28; CDR3aa: CASSHTGGRGPTEAFF
len: 16; v_gene: TRBV9; CDR3aa: CASSVDMGETNEKLFF
len: 12; v_gene: TRBV28; CDR3aa: CASSPVGYGYTF
len: 15; v_gene: TRBV3-1/TRBV3-2; CDR3aa: CASSPYINLAVEQFF
len: 13; v_gene: TRBV9; CDR3aa: CASSPGPPYEQYF
len: 13; v_gene: TRBV6-5; CDR3aa: CASRSQGDWGYTF
len: 15; v_gene: TRBV3-1/TRBV3-2; CDR3aa: CASSRDPTAFYGYTF
len: 12; v_gene: TRBV27; CDR3aa: CASWTDSYEQYF
len: 14; v_gene: TRBV7-9; CDR3aa: CASSFPRVPYEQYF
len: 12; v_gene: TRBV28; CDR3aa: CASGSGNQPQHF
len: 15; v_gene: TRBV27; CDR3aa: CASSFSRAGGVEQFF
len: 12; v_gene: TRBV18; CDR3aa: CAAGELNTEAFF